Below are 27 T cell receptor beta chains sequenced from a single sample in a study. TCRdb fed the 5' RACE reads into MiXCR, producing one record per CDR3 protein. The sample includes over 40,000 distinct CDR3 sequences, roughly 30% of them seen just once. Sample: tumor-infiltrating memory CD4+ T cells sorted from the breast tumor. Documented subset: memory CD4+ T cells, CD4+CD45RO+CD25-. Receptors originate from a female donor with breast cancer.

This sequence joins TRBV7-9 and TRBJ1-6, with unresolved D. V was clipped by 4 bases and J by 8 bases, with 15 bases between them. The CDR3 runs 15 residues. Looked up from germline, CDR1 is SEHNR and CDR2 is FQNEAQ (reference sequence). CDR3 region: CASSSITAQDSPLHF. The CDR3 coding sequence is TGTGCCAGCAGCTCGATAACAGCTCAAGATTCACCCCTCCACTTT.

This clonotype was counted only a few times. The chain is built from TRBV6-5 and TRBJ2-1, with TRBD2 matching over 9 bases. V lost 0 bases to trimming and J lost 2 bases; unmatched junction nucleotides: 2. The CDR3 totals 16 residues. Germline CDR1 and CDR2: MNHEY and SVGAGI. The CDR3 region is CASSYSASGAYNEQFF. The CDR3 DNA sequence: TGTGCCAGCAGTTACTCCGCTAGCGGGGCCTACAATGAGCAGTTCTTC.

The chain carries TRBV4-3 and TRBJ2-2; D possibly uses TRBD1 or TRBD2 (5 bases each). Germline CDR1 is LGHNA and CDR2 is YSLEER. Trimming took off 6 bases at V and 4 bases at J, with 6 bases between the two ends. The CDR3 contains 12 residues. The DNA of the CDR3 is TGCGCCAGCAGGAGGGGCACCGGGGAGCTGTTTTTT. This sequence encodes CASRRGTGELFF.

The chain combines TRBV30 with TRBJ2-1, with 8 bases lining up with TRBD1. Trimming cost V 0 bases and J 9 bases; bases outside gene matches: 1. This CDR3 spans 12 amino acids. Germline CDR1 and CDR2: GTSNPN and SVGIG (reference sequence). CDR3 sequence (DNA): TGTGCCTGGAGTGTTGGACAGGGTGAGCAGTTCTTC. Residues: CAWSVGQGEQFF.

This clonotype was detected a few times. The V and J genes are TRBV7-3 and TRBJ2-5; 14 nucleotides align to TRBD2. From germline, CDR1 is SGHTA and CDR2 FQGTGA. Trimming took 6 bases from V and 1 from J; bases not matched to a gene: 10. The CDR3 consists of 18 residues. The CDR3 DNA reads as TGTGCCAGCAGTTCCACCGGGACTAGCGGGGGACGCCAAGAGACCCAGTACTTC. Protein product: CASSSTGTSGGRQETQYF.

This clonotype was observed many times. The V call is TRBV6-1, the J call TRBJ2-1; D unresolved. The germline V gene has CDR1 MNHNS and CDR2 SASEGT. CDR3 length equals 17 residues. Trimming removed 2 bases at V and 0 bases at J, with 14 bases between. The CDR3 DNA follows: TGTGCCAGCAGTGAATCCCCACCGGTTAGCTCCTACAATGAGCAGTTCTTC. This translates into CASSESPPVSSYNEQFF.

Comments on this clonotype: A clone one base away is much larger, so this may be a read error. The chain couples TRBV6-5 to TRBJ2-1; 8 bases fit TRBD1. The CDR3 extends over 14 amino acids. CDR1 is MNHEY and CDR2 is SVGAGI in the germline V gene. CDR3 region: CTSSKTGGLNEQFF. CDR3 nucleotides: TGTACCAGCAGTAAAACAGGGGGTCTCAATGAGCAGTTCTTC.

CDR3 protein: CASSRGQGAQGEAFF. CDR3 sequence (DNA): TGCGCCAGCAGCCGCGGACAGGGGGCCCAAGGTGAAGCTTTCTTT. This chain connects TRBV4-1 to TRBJ1-1; 11 bases match TRBD1. The CDR3 consists of 15 residues. V was pared by 4 bases and J by 7 bases, with 8 bases of the junction left unmatched. CDR1 is MGHRA, CDR2 YSYEKL, per germline.

The CDR3 loop is CASSPKVGWSVNEQFF. DNA of the CDR3: TGCGCCAGCAGCCCCAAGGTCGGTTGGAGCGTCAATGAGCAGTTCTTC. The chain employs TRBV4-1 and TRBJ2-1; D call uncertain. Trimming took off 4 bases at V and 6 bases at J, with 19 bases between the two ends. The CDR3 has 16 residues. In germline, CDR1 is MGHRA, CDR2 YSYEKL.

This clonotype was detected a few times. J is TRBJ2-1 and V is TRBV11-3; perhaps TRBD2 as D (6 bases). The germline gives CDR1 SGHNT, CDR2 YENEEA. CDR3 length: 16 amino acids. V was clipped by 3 bases and J by 2 bases, with 14 bases between them. Here the CDR3 reads CASSFGSGRTYNEQFF. CDR3 nucleotide sequence: TGTGCCAGCAGCTTCGGGAGTGGGCGGACCTACAATGAGCAGTTCTTC. The full variable domain, its missing parts supplied by reference TRBV11-3 and TRBJ2-1, is EAGVVQSPRYKIIEKKQPVAFWCNPISGHNTLYWYLQNLGQGPELLIRYENEEAVDDSQLPKDRFSAERLKGVDSTLKIQPAELGDSAVYLCASSFGSGRTYNEQFFGPGTRLTVL.

The CDR3 spells CASTPGLSRVGTGELFF. As DNA, the CDR3 is TGTGCCAGCACCCCGGGACTTTCCCGTGTAGGCACCGGGGAGCTGTTTTTT. The V gene is TRBV12-3 or TRBV12-4, the J gene TRBJ2-2; TRBD2 might be the D (6 bases). Deletions cut 7 bases from V and 4 bases from J, with 22 bases between. The CDR3 length is 17 residues.

This clonotype was detected a few times. The chain employs TRBV12-3 or TRBV12-4 and TRBJ2-6, with D perhaps matching TRBD1 (6 bases). The ends were cut back, 4 bases at V and 0 bases at J, with 10 bases in the middle. The CDR3 sequence is 16 residues long. CDR3 nucleotide sequence: TGTGCCAGCAGTTCGGGACAAATCTCTGGGGCCAACGTCCTGACTTTC. Translation gives CASSSGQISGANVLTF.

Remarks on this clonotype: This may be a read error, as it is one base from a much larger clone. This chain joins TRBV7-3 and TRBJ2-2, with TRBD1 matching over 10 bases. Per germline, CDR1 SGHTA and CDR2 FQGTGA. The length of the CDR3 is 16 residues. CDR3 sequence: CASGLTRDRGHGELFF. Written as DNA, the CDR3 is TGTGCCAGCGGCTTAACGAGAGACAGGGGGCACGGGGAGCTGTTTTTT.

V and J are TRBV20-1 and TRBJ1-5; 8 positions match TRBD1. The germline CDR1 and CDR2 sequences are DFQATT and SNEGSKA (reference sequence). V lost 0 bases and J lost 1; bases outside the gene matches: 11. The CDR3 sequence is 18 residues long. This CDR3 is CSARETRGQRRSNQPQHF. CDR3 DNA: TGCAGTGCTAGAGAGACCAGGGGGCAACGGAGAAGCAATCAGCCCCAGCATTTT.

A word on this clonotype: Given a much more abundant clone one base away, this may be a read error. The chain has TRBV7-8 and TRBJ2-6; possibly TRBD2 for D (6 bases). Looked up from germline, CDR1 is SGHVS and CDR2 is FQNEAQ. The CDR3 extends over 18 amino acids. CDR3 region: CASSWSGLDFSGANVLAF. Here the CDR3 DNA reads TGTGCCAGCAGCTGGTCGGGACTCGACTTCTCTGGGGCCAACGTCCTGGCTTTC.

This clonotype was detected a few times. V usage is TRBV12-3 or TRBV12-4 and J usage is TRBJ2-1; no clear D gene. The CDR3 sequence is 16 residues long. V dropped 5 bases and J dropped 0 bases, with 14 bases sitting between them. The CDR3 bases are TGTGCCAGCAGTCCTGGCGGCACAAGCTCCTACAATGAGCAGTTCTTC. It encodes CASSPGGTSSYNEQFF.

This clonotype has more than one count but fewer than ten. The rearrangement links TRBV20-1 to TRBJ2-2, with 7 positions matching TRBD2. After removal of 5 bases from V and 4 bases from J, the junction contained 7 bases not matched to a gene. CDR1 is DFQATT and CDR2 is SNEGSKA in the germline V gene (reference sequence). This CDR3 region has 14 residues. Here the CDR3 reads CSAGGEGLTGELFF. The CDR3 DNA reads TGCAGTGCTGGGGGGGAGGGCCTCACCGGGGAGCTGTTTTTT.

This clonotype was detected only a few times. V is TRBV20-1 and J is TRBJ2-5; D gene unclear. CDR1 DFQATT and CDR2 SNEGSKA come from the germline V gene (reference sequence). Trimming removed 0 bases from V and 4 bases from J, with 15 bases in between. This CDR3 comprises 15 residues. DNA of the CDR3: TGCAGTGCTAGAGATCCGATAGCTTCATTAGAGACCCAGTACTTC. The encoded protein is CSARDPIASLETQYF.

The chain combines TRBV20-1 with TRBJ2-7; possibly TRBD1 for D (5 bases). From germline, CDR1 is DFQATT and CDR2 SNEGSKA (reference sequence). The germline V and J ends were trimmed by 6 bases and 1 base, with 16 bases remaining between them. CDR3 length: 14 residues. This chain's CDR3 is CSAGPPRDSYEQYF. CDR3 nucleotide sequence: TGCAGTGCCGGCCCCCCCAGGGATTCCTACGAGCAGTACTTC.

V is TRBV7-8 and J is TRBJ2-7, with TRBD2 identical over 8 bases. Trimming cost V 8 bases and J 0 bases; bases outside gene matches: 12. Germline values: CDR1 SGHVS, CDR2 FQNEAQ. The CDR3 covers 16 residues. CDR3 region: CASGPAAGGSSYEQYF. As DNA, the CDR3 is TGTGCCAGCGGCCCGGCCGCGGGGGGAAGCTCCTACGAGCAGTACTTC.

This clonotype showed up just a few times. This chain joins TRBV7-2 and TRBJ1-5; D call uncertain. Germline loops: CDR1 SGHTA, CDR2 FQGNSA. Between the trimmed V and J ends, which lost 0 bases and 0 bases, there was a span of 3 bases. This CDR3 comprises 14 residues. The CDR3 is CASSLAGSNQPQHF. The CDR3, as DNA: TGTGCCAGCAGCTTAGCCGGTAGCAATCAGCCCCAGCATTTT. The complete variable domain, with remaining parts taken from reference TRBV7-2 and TRBJ1-5, reads GAGVSQSPSNKVTEKGKDVELRCDPISGHTALYWYRQSLGQGLEFLIYFQGNSAPDKSGLPSDRFSAERTGGSVSTLTIQRTQQEDSAVYLCASSLAGSNQPQHFGDGTRLSIL.

The V call is TRBV5-4, the J call TRBJ2-1; 14 positions agree with TRBD2. The CDR3 has 18 amino acids. Trimming took 4 bases from V and 0 from J; bases not matched to a gene: 6. Germline assignment: CDR1 SGHNT and CDR2 YYREEE (reference sequence). The CDR3 region has the DNA TGTGCCAGCAGCCACGGGACTAGCGGGGGTAGCTCCTACAATGAGCAGTTCTTC. Translated: CASSHGTSGGSSYNEQFF.

This clonotype turned up a few times. The chain carries TRBV5-5 and TRBJ1-1, with TRBD1 matching 7 bases. The CDR3 sequence is 15 residues long. From germline, CDR1 is SGHKS and CDR2 YYEKEE (reference sequence). Trimming at V came to 0 bases and at J to 0 bases, leaving 2 bases not matched to a gene. CDR3 sequence (DNA): TGTGCCAGCAGCTTGGAGGGGGCCGTGAACACTGAAGCTTTCTTT. This translates into CASSLEGAVNTEAFF.

There are a few counts of this clonotype. The J gene is TRBJ2-3, the V gene TRBV6-2 or TRBV6-3, with D unresolved. The germline V gene encodes CDR1 MNHEY and CDR2 SVGEGT. The CDR3 is made up of 15 amino acids. Trimming pared 6 bases from V and 0 bases from J, leaving 13 bases between. The CDR3 coding sequence is TGTGCCAGCAGCTCGCGCGGATTTAGCACAGATACGCAGTATTTT. Residues: CASSSRGFSTDTQYF.

In its sample, this clonotype was seen many times. The genes are TRBV28 and TRBJ2-5; D unclear. Trimming pared 3 bases from V and 5 bases from J, leaving 4 bases between. Germline V CDR1 and CDR2: MDHEN, SYDVKM. This CDR3 comprises 11 residues. CDR3 amino acids: CASSFRETQYF. The CDR3 DNA reads as TGTGCCAGCAGTTTTAGGGAGACCCAGTACTTC.

This clonotype came up a few times. The CDR3 coding sequence is TGCGCCAGCAGGGAATGGGCGGGGAGTTACAATGAGCAGTTCTTC. This translates into CASREWAGSYNEQFF. This rearrangement joins TRBV5-1 to TRBJ2-1; possible D gene TRBD2, 6 bases. Trimming stripped 5 bases from V and 4 bases from J, with 16 bases between. Germline CDR1 SGHRS, CDR2 YFSETQ. The CDR3 is 15 amino acids.

In its sample, this clonotype was seen many times. The genes are TRBV4-2 and TRBJ2-5; D is unclear. The V and J ends lost 0 bases and 0 bases respectively, with 2 bases between them. The length of the CDR3 is 13 residues. Germline loops: CDR1 LGHNA, CDR2 YNFKEQ. CDR3 nucleotides: TGTGCCAGCAGCCAAGAAGACCAAGAGACCCAGTACTTC. Encoded protein: CASSQEDQETQYF.